This TCR beta chain came from a study of OX40 agonist ivuxolimab in advanced cancers. Findings and limits, study-wide: CD8+ T cells averaged more expanded clones than CD4+. Near-lowest levels of clonal expansion characterized partial responders at 0.1-3.0 mg/kg.

Sequencing used immunoSEQ multiplex PCR; TCRdb keeps in-frame clones, though not all of them. The sample contains 50,000 to 65,000 clones, about nine tenths of which appear only once. To note about this clone: Antigen unknown.

J gave up 5 bases and V 0 bases, and 6 bases lay outside the gene matches. Germline V gene data show CDR1 as SGHDN and CDR2 as FVKESK. The CDR3 runs 15 residues. The receptor was derived from an adult with an advanced solid tumor such as melanoma, head and neck, liver or kidney cancer. The chain recombines TRBV14 with TRBJ2-5; 7 positions match TRBD1. Sequences were derived from CD4+ or CD8+ T cells sorted from blood, sampled in a trial of the OX40 agonist ivuxolimab. CDR3 region: CASSQEDRAGETQYF. DNA of the CDR3: TGTGCCAGCAGCCAAGAAGACAGGGCTGGGGAGACCCAGTACTTC.